The 13 T cell receptor beta chains given below trace back to one sample, sequenced in a study of patients and donors after allogeneic stem cell transplantation. MiXCR was run by TCRdb on the RT-PCR reads, yielding one entry per CDR3 protein. Of more than 150,000 distinct CDR3 sequences in the sample, 40% to 45% were seen once. Sequencing input: blood, either unsorted or a sorted T cell fraction (not recorded which). These receptors originate from a human donor who was either an allogeneic HSCT recipient or a stem cell or donor lymphocyte infusion donor (not recorded which). It is not recorded whose cells these are; they may come from a transplant donor.

V and J are TRBV20-1 and TRBJ2-7; 8 bases agree with TRBD2. This CDR3 contains 12 residues. Trimming took 1 base from V and 9 from J; bases not matched to a gene: 5. From germline, CDR1 is DFQATT and CDR2 SNEGSKA (reference sequence). The CDR3 reads CSARATSVRQYF. Here the CDR3 DNA reads TGCAGTGCTAGAGCGACTAGCGTGCGGCAGTACTTC.

V gene TRBV5-1 combines with J gene TRBJ2-2, with D uncertain. Trimming cost V 2 bases and J 6 bases, with 14 bases left between them. Germline V lookup: CDR1 SGHRS, CDR2 YFSETQ. The CDR3 consists of 15 residues. As DNA, the CDR3 is TGCGCCAGCAGCTTACAAGAGTTCCACTCCGGGGAGCTGTTTTTT. Protein sequence: CASSLQEFHSGELFF. The complete variable domain, with remaining parts taken from reference TRBV5-1 and TRBJ2-2, reads KAGVTQTPRYLIKTRGQQVTLSCSPISGHRSVSWYQQTPGQGLQFLFEYFSETQRNKGNFPGRFSGRQFSNSRSEMNVSTLELGDSALYLCASSLQEFHSGELFFGEGSRLTVL.

The chain is built from TRBV7-3 and TRBJ2-3; D is uncertain. The CDR3 extends over 14 amino acids. Germline loops: CDR1 SGHTA, CDR2 FQGTGA. Trimming cost V 3 bases and J 0 bases, with 7 bases left between them. CDR3 coding DNA: TGTGCCAGCAGCTTTGAACTCAGCACAGATACGCAGTATTTT. It translates to CASSFELSTDTQYF. The whole variable domain, filled in from reference TRBV7-3 and TRBJ2-3, reads GAGVSQTPSNKVTEKGKYVELRCDPISGHTALYWYRQSLGQGPEFLIYFQGTGAADDSGLPNDRFFAVRPEGSVSTLKIQRTERGDSAVYLCASSFELSTDTQYFGPGTRLTVL.

The V and J genes are TRBV12-3 or TRBV12-4 and TRBJ1-2, with D possibly matching TRBD1 (5 bases). Trimming left V 5 bases short and J 8 bases short, with 21 bases between. This CDR3 is 15 amino acids long. CDR3 sequence: CASSPHLAGVGGYTF. Here the CDR3 DNA reads TGTGCCAGCAGTCCCCACCTGGCGGGGGTGGGCGGCTACACCTTC.

This clonotype was seen a handful of times. Here the CDR3 DNA reads TGTGCCAGCAGTTCACCGCAGGGAGGGTGGGGAGAAAAACTGTTTTTT. Protein product: CASSSPQGGWGEKLFF. The chain recombines TRBV28 with TRBJ1-4; D is possibly TRBD1 (5 bases). The germline V gene has CDR1 MDHEN and CDR2 SYDVKM. This CDR3 spans 16 amino acids. Trimming took off 4 bases at V and 8 bases at J, with 20 bases between the two ends.

The CDR3 coding sequence is TGCGCCAGCAGCCAAGATCGCACAGGGGGCAGAAACTATGGCTACACCTTC. Translated: CASSQDRTGGRNYGYTF. The chain is built from TRBV4-1 and TRBJ1-2, with 9 bases aligning to TRBD1. The CDR3 covers 17 residues. V lost 0 bases to trimming and J lost 2 bases; unmatched junction nucleotides: 7. From germline, CDR1 is MGHRA and CDR2 YSYEKL.

The rearrangement uses TRBV6-5 and TRBJ1-2; 7 bases map to TRBD1. The CDR3 contains 12 residues. Trimming cost V 6 bases and J 4 bases; bases outside gene matches: 2. Germline V gene lookup returns CDR1 MNHEY and CDR2 SVGAGI. The DNA of the CDR3 is TGTGCCAGCAGCTACAGGGGCTATGGCTACACCTTC. It translates to CASSYRGYGYTF.

The chain couples TRBV2 to TRBJ1-1, with D unresolved. With 6 bases removed from V and 8 bases from J, the gap between germline ends came to 4 bases. Germline CDR1 and CDR2: SNHLY and FYNNEI. CDR3 length: 9 amino acids. For the CDR3, the DNA is TGTGCCAGCAGGTCAGAAGCTTTCTTT. As protein: CASRSEAFF.

The chain is built from TRBV6-5 and TRBJ2-7; D gene unclear. V lost 6 bases to trimming and J lost 7 bases, with 22 bases between them. Per germline, CDR1 MNHEY and CDR2 SVGAGI. This CDR3 has 15 residues. For the CDR3, the DNA is TGTGCCAGCAGCCACGGGCAGGTCAAATATGGAGAGCAGTACTTC. This translates into CASSHGQVKYGEQYF.

This chain joins TRBV20-1 and TRBJ1-6; TRBD1 matches 8 bases. There are 16 residues in the CDR3. Per germline, CDR1 DFQATT and CDR2 SNEGSKA (reference sequence). Unmatched junction bases numbered 10, after V lost 6 bases and J lost 3 bases. CDR3 loop: CSAPEPGTGYNSPLHF. CDR3 bases: TGCAGTGCCCCGGAGCCCGGGACAGGCTATAATTCACCCCTCCACTTT.

CDR3 sequence (DNA): TGTGCCACCAGTGATTTGAAGGTCGGAGGGGACACTGAAGCTTTCTTT. As protein: CATSDLKVGGDTEAFF. The chain employs TRBV24-1 and TRBJ1-1, with D tentatively TRBD1 (5 bases). The ends were cut back, 0 bases at V and 3 bases at J, with 13 bases in the middle. Germline assignment: CDR1 KGHDR and CDR2 SFDVKD. This CDR3 is 16 amino acids long.

J is TRBJ1-6 and V is TRBV4-2; tentative D call: TRBD1 (6 bases). This CDR3 has 17 residues. The V end was cut by 3 bases, the J end by 9 bases, with 21 bases between. Germline V gene data show CDR1 as LGHNA and CDR2 as YNFKEQ. The chain's CDR3 is CASSHGPGQFSVSPLHF. CDR3 nucleotides: TGTGCCAGCAGCCACGGTCCCGGACAGTTTAGTGTTTCACCCCTCCACTTT.

The genes are TRBV4-3 and TRBJ1-5, with D possibly TRBD1 on 6 matching bases. V dropped 0 bases and J dropped 5 bases, with 14 bases sitting between them. The CDR3 has 16 amino acids. CDR1 LGHNA and CDR2 YSLEER come from the germline V gene. The CDR3, as DNA: TGCGCCAGCAGCCAAGATGTGGGGGGCTGGGATCAGCCCCAGCATTTT. It translates to CASSQDVGGWDQPQHF.